What follows is one TCR beta chain and its context. This clone is labeled large (0.1 to 1%). The antigen this receptor binds is unknown. No clone much larger than this one lies a single base away; base qualities are absent. DNA was extracted from blood mononuclear cells, with the same DNA used for both TCR and STAT3 sequencing. The data derive from a study of STAT3 mutations in large granular lymphocyte leukemia (dated by TCRdb to between 2019 and 2020). About the study as a whole: About half of the T-LGLL patients who underwent longitudinal sequencing carried canonical activating STAT3 mutations. Over half of the T-LGLL patients were given one or more immunosuppressive therapy regimens, and around two fifths of the treated patients had a hematologic response. To reconstruct clonal hierarchy and dynamics, serial deep sequencing of TCRbeta CDR3 and STAT3 was performed in patients with T-cell large granular lymphocyte leukemia. From an initial cohort of 200 or so LGL patients, roughly 20 representative T-LGLL cases were chosen for longitudinal sequencing of TCRbeta and STAT3. As controls, the study also included longitudinal sequencing of two patients with natural killer LGL leukemia. For each patient, sequencing was performed at an average of around 4 time points, with a range of 2 to 8 samplings.

The CDR3 starts with the cysteine, ends with the phenylalanine, and has 12 residues. Just the 36-base CDR3 DNA is kept, in frame starting at base 1. Trimming takes 2 bases from V and 7 bases from J, and the germline ends sit 9 bases apart. CDR1 SGHRS and CDR2 YFSETQ are derived from the germline V gene. Summary of the overall study and its limitations: TCR clonotype switching after therapy was observed in 6 of 18 patients, and all newly emerging clones were found to be STAT3 wild type. Since codominant clonotypes persisted in some patients, a small but highly pathogenic clone may have gone undetected. The burden of the dominant TCR clone was higher than the STAT3 mutant burden in several patients, which suggests that the STAT3 mutation arose secondarily inside a clone that had already expanded. At least one immunodominant TCRbeta clonotype was present in every T-LGLL patient, and multiple immunodominant subclonotypes appeared in about half of the T-LGLL patients. Because no samples were available when a clone first appeared, clonal expansion had to be inferred from samplings taken at other points. The linking of therapy response to changes in TCR clonal burden was complicated by variable intervals between samplings and differing treatment regimens.

TCRbeta libraries were sequenced on an Illumina MiSeq, averaging about 38,000 productive templates per sample. Multiplex PCR amplification was used to generate TCRbeta CDR3 libraries with the immunoSEQ assay. The authors processed their data as follows. Following a previously defined approach, repertoire diversity was calculated, and values close to 0 point to extremely monoclonal samples. TCRdb stores this immuneACCESS table with in-frame sequences only. Part of the clones is absent; in the studies checked, under half of the shortfall reflects unresolved V genes, and no reason is known for the rest. V and J calls and clone size follow that table, whereas D and trimming were derived from the DNA. Within this sample are roughly 4,000 clones, with 66% of them counted one time only. The top ten constitute approximately 76% of the sample.

This clonotype was sampled from a man in his sixties with T-cell large granular lymphocyte leukemia. Some clones in this sample may be carry-over from other donors' samples. The age is the age at diagnosis. The V and J segments used are TRBV5-1 and TRBJ1-1, and the D gene may be TRBD1, 5 bases matching. Sample: peripheral blood mononuclear cells. The CDR3 sequence is CASSFSGGEAFF. The DNA sequence is TGCGCCAGCAGCTTCTCCGGGGGTGAAGCTTTCTTT. Beyond the CDR3, the reference TRBV5-1 and TRBJ1-1 genes provide the residues; the full variable domain reads: KAGVTQTPRYLIKTRGQQVTLSCSPISGHRSVSWYQQTPGQGLQFLFEYFSETQRNKGNFPGRFSGRQFSNSRSEMNVSTLELGDSALYLCASSFSGGEAFFGQGTRLTVV.